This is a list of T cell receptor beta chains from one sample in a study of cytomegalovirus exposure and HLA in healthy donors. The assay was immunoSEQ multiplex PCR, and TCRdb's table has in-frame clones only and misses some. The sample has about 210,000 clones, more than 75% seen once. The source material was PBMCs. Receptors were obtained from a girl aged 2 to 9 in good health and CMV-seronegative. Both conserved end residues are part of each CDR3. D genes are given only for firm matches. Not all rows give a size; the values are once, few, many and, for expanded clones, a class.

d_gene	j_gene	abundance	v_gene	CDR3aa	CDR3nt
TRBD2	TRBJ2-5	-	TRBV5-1	CASSLVAGGPQETQYF	TGCGCCAGCAGCTTGGTAGCGGGGGGGCCCCAAGAGACCCAGTACTTC
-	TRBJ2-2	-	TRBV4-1	CASSQVGARRKLFF	TGCGCCAGCAGCCAAGTAGGGGCCCGGCGGAAGCTGTTTTTT
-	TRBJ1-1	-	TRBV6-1	CASSEPLGQIVRKAFF	TGTGCCAGCAGTGAACCCTTGGGGCAAATAGTGAGGAAAGCTTTCTTT
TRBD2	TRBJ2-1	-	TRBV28	CASTASSGRVHEQFF	TGTGCCAGCACCGCATCTAGCGGGAGGGTCCATGAGCAGTTCTTC
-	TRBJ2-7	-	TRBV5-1	CASSQFLWGGYEQYF	TGCGCCAGCAGCCAATTTCTTTGGGGAGGCTACGAGCAGTACTTC
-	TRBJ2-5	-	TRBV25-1	CASTTTASSTQYF	TGTGCCAGCACTACGACTGCCAGTTCGACCCAGTACTTC
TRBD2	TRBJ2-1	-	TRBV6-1	CASTKTRDYYEQFF	TGTGCCAGCACCAAAACCCGGGACTACTATGAGCAGTTCTTC
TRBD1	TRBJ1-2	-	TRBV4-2	CASSQVWWTGGAEVKAGYTF	TGTGCCAGCAGCCAAGTATGGTGGACAGGGGGCGCAGAAGTGAAGGCTGGCTACACCTTC
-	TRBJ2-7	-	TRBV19	CASSIVRQGQAYEQYF	TGTGCCAGTAGTATAGTTAGGCAGGGGCAGGCCTACGAGCAGTACTTC
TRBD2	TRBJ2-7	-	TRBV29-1	CSVAGSMREQYF	TGCAGCGTAGCGGGGTCTATGCGGGAGCAGTACTTC
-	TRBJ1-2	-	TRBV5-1	CASSTSTPNYGYTF	TGCGCCAGCAGCACGTCGACACCTAACTATGGCTACACCTTC
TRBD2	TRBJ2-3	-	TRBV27	CASYRSGRGADTQYF	TGTGCCAGCTACCGTAGCGGGAGGGGCGCAGATACGCAGTATTTT
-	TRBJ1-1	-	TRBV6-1	CASSLALAVTEAFF	TGTGCCAGCAGTCTTGCGCTAGCGGTGACTGAAGCTTTCTTT
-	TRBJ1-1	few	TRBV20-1	CSADSHTEAFF	TGCAGTGCAGACTCGCACACTGAAGCTTTCTTT
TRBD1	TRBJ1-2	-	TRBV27	CASRGTGSYWNYGYTF	TGTGCCAGCAGGGGGACAGGGTCATATTGGAACTATGGCTACACCTTC
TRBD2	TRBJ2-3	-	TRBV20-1	CSAGDTDTQYF	TGCAGCGCGGGGGACACAGATACGCAGTATTTT
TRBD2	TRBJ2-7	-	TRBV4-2	CASSLTGLAGGRYEQYF	TGTGCCAGCAGCCTAACCGGACTAGCGGGGGGCCGGTACGAGCAGTACTTC
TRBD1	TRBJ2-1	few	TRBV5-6	CASSLFGQAYNEQFF	TGTGCCAGCAGCTTGTTCGGACAGGCCTACAATGAGCAGTTCTTC
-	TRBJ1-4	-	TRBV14	CASSLRQSNEKLFF	TGTGCCAGCAGCCTCCGACAGTCTAATGAAAAACTGTTTTTT
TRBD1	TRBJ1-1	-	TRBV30	CAWSADRGNTEAFF	TGTGCCTGGAGTGCGGACAGGGGGAACACTGAAGCTTTCTTT
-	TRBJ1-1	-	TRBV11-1	CASSPDTEAFF	TGTGCCAGCAGCCCGGACACTGAAGCTTTCTTT
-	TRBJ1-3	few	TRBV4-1	CASSRAGLGNTIYF	TGCGCCAGCAGCCGGGCCGGATTAGGAAACACCATATATTTT
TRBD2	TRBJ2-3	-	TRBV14	CASSQASLGRSGRATSDTQYF	TGTGCCAGCAGCCAAGCCTCGTTGGGGCGTAGCGGGAGGGCCACGTCAGATACGCAGTATTTT
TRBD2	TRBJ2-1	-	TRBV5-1	CASSLFSGRPGDEQFF	TGCGCCAGCAGCTTATTTAGCGGGAGGCCGGGGGATGAGCAGTTCTTC
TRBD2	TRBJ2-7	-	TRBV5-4	CASSSPGLASLEQYF	TGTGCCAGCAGCTCGCCGGGACTAGCATCTCTCGAGCAGTACTTC
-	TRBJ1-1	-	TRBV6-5	CASSYSHRMNTEAFF	TGTGCCAGCAGTTACTCGCACAGAATGAACACTGAAGCTTTCTTT
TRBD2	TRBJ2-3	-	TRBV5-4	CASTPLAGESDTQYF	TGTGCCAGCACCCCACTAGCGGGGGAATCAGATACGCAGTATTTT
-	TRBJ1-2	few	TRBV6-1	CASSEARSFPEGYTF	TGTGCCAGCAGTGAAGCCCGGAGCTTCCCGGAGGGCTACACCTTC
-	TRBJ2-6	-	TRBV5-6	CASSTRRDSKTSGANVLTF	TGTGCCAGCAGCACAAGGAGGGACAGTAAAACCTCTGGGGCCAACGTCCTGACTTTC
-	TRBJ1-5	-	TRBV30	CAWSVQSSNQPQHF	TGTGCCTGGAGTGTACAATCTTCCAATCAGCCCCAGCATTTT
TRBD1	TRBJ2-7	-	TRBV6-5	CASSNGQGARYEQYF	TGTGCCAGCAGCAACGGACAGGGGGCAAGGTACGAGCAGTACTTC
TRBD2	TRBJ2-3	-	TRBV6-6	CASKGSGRARDTQYF	TGTGCCAGCAAGGGTAGCGGGAGGGCCCGGGATACGCAGTATTTT
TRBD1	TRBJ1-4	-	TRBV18	CASSKGTGKGEKLFF	TGTGCCAGCTCAAAAGGGACAGGGAAAGGTGAAAAACTGTTTTTT
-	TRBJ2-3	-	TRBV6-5	CASSFRGIRTDTQYF	TGTGCCAGCAGTTTTCGCGGTATCCGCACAGATACGCAGTATTTT
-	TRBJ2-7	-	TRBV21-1	CASSKGASGEQYF	TGTGCCAGCAGCAAGGGGGCTAGTGGTGAGCAGTACTTC
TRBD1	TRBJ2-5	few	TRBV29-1	CSVLRQGAQETQYF	TGCAGCGTGCTAAGACAGGGGGCGCAAGAGACCCAGTACTTC